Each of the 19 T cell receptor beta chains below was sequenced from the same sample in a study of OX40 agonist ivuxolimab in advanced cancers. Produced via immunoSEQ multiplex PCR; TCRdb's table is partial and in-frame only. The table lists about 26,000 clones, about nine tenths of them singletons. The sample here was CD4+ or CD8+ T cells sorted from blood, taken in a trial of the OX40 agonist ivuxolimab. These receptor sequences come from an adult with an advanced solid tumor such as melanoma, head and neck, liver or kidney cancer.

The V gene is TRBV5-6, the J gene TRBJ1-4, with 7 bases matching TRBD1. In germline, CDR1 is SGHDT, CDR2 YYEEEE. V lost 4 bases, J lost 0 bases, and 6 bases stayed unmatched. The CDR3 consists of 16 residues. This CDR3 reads CASSHGQAATNEKLFF. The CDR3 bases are TGTGCCAGCAGCCATGGACAGGCGGCAACTAATGAAAAACTGTTTTTT. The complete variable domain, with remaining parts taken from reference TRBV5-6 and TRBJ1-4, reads DAGVTQSPTHLIKTRGQQVTLRCSPKSGHDTVSWYQQALGQGPQFIFQYYEEEERQRGNFPDRFSGHQFPNYSSELNVNALLLGDSALYLCASSHGQAATNEKLFFGSGTQLSVL.

The CDR3 DNA sequence: TGTGCCAGCAGCGCCGACAGGTTCTACGAGCAGTACTTC. It yields the protein CASSADRFYEQYF. This sequence joins TRBV9 and TRBJ2-7; TRBD1 is a possible D gene (6 bases). From germline, CDR1 is SGDLS and CDR2 YYNGEE. Trimming pared 3 bases from V and 3 bases from J, leaving 10 bases between. This CDR3 contains 13 residues.

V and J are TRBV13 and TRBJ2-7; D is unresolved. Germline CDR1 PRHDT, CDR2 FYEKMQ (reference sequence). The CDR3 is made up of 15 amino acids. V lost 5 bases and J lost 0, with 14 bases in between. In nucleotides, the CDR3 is TGTGCCAGCAGCGAAGGACGCTTGGGCTCCTACGAGCAGTACTTC. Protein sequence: CASSEGRLGSYEQYF.

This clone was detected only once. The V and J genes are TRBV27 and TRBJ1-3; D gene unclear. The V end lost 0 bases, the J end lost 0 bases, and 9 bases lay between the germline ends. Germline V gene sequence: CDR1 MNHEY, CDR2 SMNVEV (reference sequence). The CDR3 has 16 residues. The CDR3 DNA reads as TGTGCCAGCAGTTTATCGGTAGGGTTCTCTGGAAACACCATATATTTT. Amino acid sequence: CASSLSVGFSGNTIYF.

The CDR3 reads CASSPRTEGLAFF. Written as DNA, the CDR3 is TGCGCCAGCAGCCCCAGGACCGAGGGATTAGCTTTCTTT. V is TRBV4-1 and J is TRBJ1-1; D call uncertain. V lost 4 bases and J 10 bases, leaving 16 bases between the germline ends. This CDR3 has 13 residues. Germline V gives CDR1 MGHRA, CDR2 YSYEKL.

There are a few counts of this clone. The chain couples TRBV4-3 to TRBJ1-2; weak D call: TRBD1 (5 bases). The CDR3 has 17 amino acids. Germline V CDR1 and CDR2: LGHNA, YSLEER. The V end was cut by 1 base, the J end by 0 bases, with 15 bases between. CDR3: CASSQGAGKTSNYGYTF. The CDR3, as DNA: TGCGCCAGCAGCCAAGGGGCAGGGAAGACCTCTAACTATGGCTACACCTTC.

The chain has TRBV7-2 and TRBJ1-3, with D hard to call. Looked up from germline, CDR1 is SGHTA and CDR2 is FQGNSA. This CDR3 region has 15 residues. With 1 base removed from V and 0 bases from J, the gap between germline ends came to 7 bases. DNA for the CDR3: TGTGCCAGCAGCTTAGAAGAATCCTCTGGAAACACCATATATTTT. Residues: CASSLEESSGNTIYF.

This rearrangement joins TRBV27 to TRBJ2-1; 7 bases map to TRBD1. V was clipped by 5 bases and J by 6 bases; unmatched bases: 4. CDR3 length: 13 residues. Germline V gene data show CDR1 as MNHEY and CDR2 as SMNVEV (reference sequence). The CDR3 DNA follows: TGTGCCAGCAGTATAACAGGGGTCAATGAGCAGTTCTTC. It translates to CASSITGVNEQFF.

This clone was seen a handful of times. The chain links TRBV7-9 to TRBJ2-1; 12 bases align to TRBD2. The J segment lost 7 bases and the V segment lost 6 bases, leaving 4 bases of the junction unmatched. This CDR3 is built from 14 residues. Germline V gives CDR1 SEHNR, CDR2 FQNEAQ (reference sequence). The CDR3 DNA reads TGTGCCAGCAGTTTGACTAGCGGGAGTAATGAGCAGTTCTTC. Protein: CASSLTSGSNEQFF. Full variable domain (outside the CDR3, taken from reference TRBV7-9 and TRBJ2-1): DTGVSQNPRHKITKRGQNVTFRCDPISEHNRLYWYRQTLGQGPEFLTYFQNEAQLEKSRLLSDRFSAERPKGSFSTLEIQRTEQGDSAMYLCASSLTSGSNEQFFGPGTRLTVL.

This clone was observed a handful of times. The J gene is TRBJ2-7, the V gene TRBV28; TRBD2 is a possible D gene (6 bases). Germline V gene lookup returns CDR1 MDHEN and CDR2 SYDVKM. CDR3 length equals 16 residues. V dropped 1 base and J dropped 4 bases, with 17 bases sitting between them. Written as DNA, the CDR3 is TGTGCCAGCAGTTTATCCGAGTCGGGAGTGGAGTACGAGCAGTACTTC. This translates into CASSLSESGVEYEQYF.

CDR3 amino acids: CASPSPPGDRTSNYGYTF. Written as DNA, the CDR3 is TGTGCAAGTCCCTCACCACCGGGGGACAGGACTTCTAACTATGGCTACACCTTC. This sequence joins TRBV12-2 and TRBJ1-2; the table's D call, TRBD1, has no DNA check behind it. TRBV12-2 is designated a pseudogene. The CDR3 contains 18 residues.

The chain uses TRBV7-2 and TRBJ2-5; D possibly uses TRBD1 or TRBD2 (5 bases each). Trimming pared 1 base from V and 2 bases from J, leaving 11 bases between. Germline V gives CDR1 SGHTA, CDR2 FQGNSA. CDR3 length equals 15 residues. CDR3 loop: CASSLGQGRQETQYF. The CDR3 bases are TGTGCCAGCAGCTTAGGGCAGGGACGGCAAGAGACCCAGTACTTC.

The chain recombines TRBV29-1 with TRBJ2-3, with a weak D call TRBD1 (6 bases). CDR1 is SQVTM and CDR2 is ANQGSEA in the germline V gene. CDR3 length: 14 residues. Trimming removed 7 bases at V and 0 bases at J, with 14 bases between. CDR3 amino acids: CSAAQGSSTDTQYF. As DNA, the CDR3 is TGCAGCGCCGCCCAGGGGTCTAGCACAGATACGCAGTATTTT.

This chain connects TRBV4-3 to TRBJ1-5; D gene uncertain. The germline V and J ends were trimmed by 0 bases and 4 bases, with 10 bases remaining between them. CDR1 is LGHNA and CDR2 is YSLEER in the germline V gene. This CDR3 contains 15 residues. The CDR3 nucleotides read TGCGCCAGCAGCCAAGATAGGAATAGGAATCAGCCCCAGCATTTT. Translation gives CASSQDRNRNQPQHF.

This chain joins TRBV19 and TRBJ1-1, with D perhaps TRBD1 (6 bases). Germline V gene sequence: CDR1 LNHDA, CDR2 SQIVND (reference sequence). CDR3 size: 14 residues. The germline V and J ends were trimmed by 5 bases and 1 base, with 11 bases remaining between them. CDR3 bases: TGTGCCAGTAGTTCGGGACACCGGAACACTGAAGCTTTCTTT. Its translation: CASSSGHRNTEAFF.

CDR3 loop: CASSLGGVVNIQYF. The CDR3 DNA is TGTGCCAGCAGCTTGGGGGGGGTGGTGAACATTCAGTACTTC. The rearrangement joins TRBV5-4 to TRBJ2-4; TRBD2 might be the D (6 bases). The germline V gene encodes CDR1 SGHNT and CDR2 YYREEE (reference sequence). This CDR3 spans 14 amino acids. V lost 0 bases, J lost 7 bases, and 11 bases lay in between.

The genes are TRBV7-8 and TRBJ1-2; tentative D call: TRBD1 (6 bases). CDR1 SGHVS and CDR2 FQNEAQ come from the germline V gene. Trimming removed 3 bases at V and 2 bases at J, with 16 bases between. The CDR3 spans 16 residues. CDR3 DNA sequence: TGTGCCAGCAGCTTTAACTCAGGGGTTGGGAACTATGGCTACACCTTC. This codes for CASSFNSGVGNYGYTF.

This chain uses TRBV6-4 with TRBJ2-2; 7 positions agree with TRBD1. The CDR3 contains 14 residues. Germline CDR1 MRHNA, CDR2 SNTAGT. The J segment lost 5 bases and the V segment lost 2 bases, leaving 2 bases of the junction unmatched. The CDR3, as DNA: TGTGCCAGCAGTGACCCGACAGGGACCGGGGAGCTGTTTTTT. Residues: CASSDPTGTGELFF.

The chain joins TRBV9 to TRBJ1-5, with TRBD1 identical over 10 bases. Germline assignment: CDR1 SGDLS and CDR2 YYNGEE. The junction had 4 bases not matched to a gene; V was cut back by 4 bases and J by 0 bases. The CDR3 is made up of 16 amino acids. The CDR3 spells CASSQGTGDSNQPQHF. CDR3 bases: TGTGCCAGCAGCCAGGGGACAGGGGATAGCAATCAGCCCCAGCATTTT.